This TCR beta chain was sequenced during a study of blood T cell repertoires in COVID-19. Study in general: The study drew acute and convalescent COVID-19 samples from the United States, Italy and Spain. T cells, B-cell-depleted T cells, or PBMCs provided the cDNA or gDNA that served as material.

The germline V gene encodes CDR1 SGDLS and CDR2 YYNGEE. This CDR3 contains 15 residues. V gave up 4 bases and J gave up 2 bases, with 16 bases separating them. The method was immunoSEQ multiplex PCR; TCRdb's version includes in-frame clones alone and lacks a portion of them. The sample has more than 100,000 clones, 87% seen once. Sequenced material: peripheral blood. The sequence derives from a man aged 50 to 60 in a cohort sampled during active COVID-19. This chain joins TRBV9 and TRBJ2-7; a weak D match, TRBD2 (6 bases). The CDR3 nucleotides read TGTGCCAGCAGCTCCCCATCGGGAGCCCCCTACGAGCAGTACTTC. Its translation is CASSSPSGAPYEQYF.